The present T cell receptor (beta chain) was sequenced within a study of OX40 agonist ivuxolimab in advanced cancers. The table lists this clone with a count of one. Only in-frame clones appear in the TCRdb table, and some are missing; sequencing was by immunoSEQ multiplex PCR. Of about 100,000 clones in the sample, 90% were seen once. This CDR3 region has 13 residues. The V and J ends lost 10 bases and 2 bases respectively, with 13 bases between them. Germline V lookup: CDR1 ENHRY, CDR2 SYGVKD. J is TRBJ2-3 and V is TRBV10-3, with D perhaps matching TRBD1 or TRBD2 (5 bases each). This receptor was obtained from an adult with an advanced solid tumor such as melanoma, head and neck, liver or kidney cancer. This material consisted of CD4+ or CD8+ T cells sorted from blood, taken in a trial of the OX40 agonist ivuxolimab. The CDR3 bases are TGTGCCACGGGGCCAGAGATCACAGATACGCAGTATTTT. Translated: CATGPEITDTQYF.